This TCR beta chain is from a study of control samples from healthy donors and cancer patients. Generated by immunoSEQ multiplex PCR, the TCRdb table keeps only in-frame clones and is missing some. The sample carries under 150,000 clones, around 90% recorded once. From germline, CDR1 is MRHNA and CDR2 SNTAGT. Trimming at V came to 0 bases and at J to 3 bases, leaving 1 base not matched to a gene. The CDR3 is 15 amino acids. The chain has TRBV6-4 and TRBJ2-2; 7 positions agree with TRBD1. The sequence was collected from a man under 40 in good health. Specimen: blood. This CDR3 is CASSDSQGDTGELFF. The CDR3 DNA is TGTGCCAGCAGTGACTCTCAGGGGGACACCGGGGAGCTGTTTTTT.